This record looks at one T cell receptor beta chain sequence and its context. Using immunoSEQ multiplex PCR, the repertoire was profiled, and TCRdb retains in-frame clones only, with some absent. In the table there are approximately 84,000 clones, about 83% of which are singletons. This entry comes from a study of T cell responses to AZD1222 COVID-19 vaccine. CDR1 is LNHNV, CDR2 YYDKDF, per germline (reference sequence). There are 16 residues in the CDR3. The V segment lost 4 bases and the J segment 4 bases; nucleotides outside the gene matches: 9. This TCR came from an adult who received the AZD1222 COVID-19 vaccine. The rearrangement uses TRBV15 and TRBJ2-1, with 8 bases identical to TRBD1. The specimen was peripheral blood, collected 28 days after the second AZD1222 dose. CDR3 bases: TGTGCCACCAGCACCCTCGGACAGGGTCTATACAATGAGCAGTTCTTC. Its protein is CATSTLGQGLYNEQFF.